This TCR beta chain emerged from a study of cytomegalovirus exposure and HLA in healthy donors. The length of the CDR3 is 16 residues. Germline V lookup: CDR1 MDHEN, CDR2 SYDVKM. J gave up 2 bases and V 7 bases, and 10 bases lay outside the gene matches. The PCR contained 60 Vbeta and 13 Jbeta primers. The protocol was immunoSEQ multiplex PCR, while the TCRdb copy is restricted to in-frame clones and leaves out a portion. The sample holds approximately 52,000 clones. The specimen was PBMCs. The clonotype originates from a woman in her fifties or sixties in good health and CMV-seropositive. The chain uses TRBV28 and TRBJ2-3; 9 bases agree with TRBD1. CDR3: CASIVGTGKATDTQYF. In DNA form, the CDR3 reads TGTGCCAGCATCGTAGGGACAGGGAAGGCCACAGATACGCAGTATTTT.